This TCR beta chain appears in the sequencing data of a study of beta chain features in type 1 diabetes. Study observations and caveats: Shortening that was moderate but significant affected the TCRB CDR3s of Type 1 diabetes patients in all four CD4+ subsets. For patients, the naive, central memory and Treg TCRB repertoires appeared more alike than for healthy donors.

Details on this clone: The antigen is unknown.

What was sequenced were expressed TCRB transcripts, since all of the isolated RNA had been reverse transcribed. Here immunoSEQ multiplex PCR was the method, and the copy in TCRdb shows in-frame clones only, minus some. The table lists fewer than 450,000 clones, approximately 15% of them singletons. CDR3 length equals 15 residues. V lost 3 bases, J lost 1 base, and 4 bases stayed unmatched. Germline CDR1 SNHLY, CDR2 FYNNEI. The chain employs TRBV2 and TRBJ2-7, with 9 bases that match TRBD2. The TCR originated in a woman aged 18-29 years with type 1 diabetes. The sample consisted of naive CD4+ T cells from blood. The CDR3 protein is CASSELGLASYEQYF. The CDR3 region has the DNA TGTGCCAGCAGTGAGCTAGGACTAGCGTCCTACGAGCAGTACTTC.